Each of the 10 T cell receptor beta chains below was sequenced from the same sample in a study of cytomegalovirus exposure and HLA in healthy donors. Researchers ran the PCR with 60 Vbeta and 13 Jbeta primers. The data were produced by immunoSEQ multiplex PCR, yet TCRdb's version contains in-frame clones alone and is incomplete. The sample holds around 100,000 clones, around 66% seen once. The sequencing input was PBMCs. The receptors originated from a woman in her 50s in good health and CMV-seronegative.

The chain carries TRBV14 and TRBJ2-3; D remains ambiguous. Germline CDR1 SGHDN, CDR2 FVKESK. V lost 0 bases to trimming and J lost 8 bases, with 6 bases between them. CDR3 length equals 12 residues. The CDR3 region has the DNA TGTGCCAGCAGCCAAGATTCGGGTACGCAGTATTTT. It yields the protein CASSQDSGTQYF.

The V gene is TRBV5-1, the J gene TRBJ2-5; 10 bases are shared with TRBD1. CDR1 and CDR2 from the germline V gene are SGHRS and YFSETQ. V lost 4 bases, J lost 5 bases, and 5 bases stayed unmatched. The CDR3 length is 14 residues. Here the CDR3 DNA reads TGCGCCAGCAGCCGACAGGGGGCCGGGGAGACCCAGTACTTC. Protein sequence: CASSRQGAGETQYF.

This chain links TRBV27 with TRBJ2-7, with 9 bases lining up with TRBD1. There are 15 residues in the CDR3. The germline V gene has CDR1 MNHEY and CDR2 SMNVEV (reference sequence). J was trimmed by 3 bases and V by 6 bases; bases with no gene match: 9. The CDR3 here is CASREPGQGIYEQYF. As DNA, the CDR3 is TGTGCCAGCAGGGAACCGGGACAGGGCATCTACGAGCAGTACTTC.

This clone was detected only a few times. The V gene is TRBV2, the J gene TRBJ2-1, with 12 bases lining up with TRBD2. From germline, CDR1 is SNHLY and CDR2 FYNNEI. The CDR3 consists of 18 residues. Trimming removed 3 bases from V and 3 bases from J; junction bases left unmatched: 9. The CDR3 sequence: CASSEALAGGVGYNEQFF. Here the CDR3 DNA reads TGTGCCAGCAGTGAGGCACTAGCGGGAGGAGTTGGCTACAATGAGCAGTTCTTC.

The rearrangement uses TRBV7-2 and TRBJ1-5, with TRBD1 matching over 8 bases. Losses at the gene ends were 3 bases for V and 4 bases for J; bases not matched to a gene: 2. Germline V gene lookup returns CDR1 SGHTA and CDR2 FQGNSA. There are 14 residues in the CDR3. CDR3 nucleotides: TGTGCCAGCAGCTTCCAGGGGGCAAATCAGCCCCAGCATTTT. This encodes CASSFQGANQPQHF.

The J gene is TRBJ2-3, the V gene TRBV28; 9 bases align to TRBD1. V lost 4 bases to trimming and J lost 6 bases; unmatched junction nucleotides: 8. The CDR3 runs 15 residues. Germline V gene lookup returns CDR1 MDHEN and CDR2 SYDVKM. The CDR3 sequence is CASSSPGQGTDTQYF. The CDR3, as DNA: TGTGCCAGCAGTTCGCCAGGACAGGGGACGGATACGCAGTATTTT. The complete variable domain, with remaining parts taken from reference TRBV28 and TRBJ2-3, reads DVKVTQSSRYLVKRTGEKVFLECVQDMDHENMFWYRQDPGLGLRLIYFSYDVKMKEKGDIPEGYSVSREKKERFSLILESASTNQTSMYLCASSSPGQGTDTQYFGPGTRLTVL.

The CDR3 DNA sequence: TGTGCCAGCAGCCTTGACCCAGGGAACTATGGCTACACCTTC. This sequence encodes CASSLDPGNYGYTF. This chain connects TRBV27 to TRBJ1-2; weak D call: TRBD1 (5 bases). The CDR3 covers 14 residues. CDR1 and CDR2 from the germline V gene are MNHEY and SMNVEV (reference sequence). V was cut by 6 bases and J by 2 bases, with 13 bases left in between.

This chain uses TRBV5-6 with TRBJ2-3; D perhaps matches TRBD1 (6 bases). The length of the CDR3 is 14 residues. V lost 4 bases to trimming and J lost 5 bases, with 14 bases between them. Looked up from germline, CDR1 is SGHDT and CDR2 is YYEEEE. The CDR3 here is CASSPGVRLDTQYF. The CDR3 bases are TGTGCCAGCAGCCCAGGGGTTCGCTTAGATACGCAGTATTTT. Together with reference TRBV5-6 and TRBJ2-3, the CDR3 gives the full variable domain: DAGVTQSPTHLIKTRGQQVTLRCSPKSGHDTVSWYQQALGQGPQFIFQYYEEEERQRGNFPDRFSGHQFPNYSSELNVNALLLGDSALYLCASSPGVRLDTQYFGPGTRLTVL.

The gene calls are TRBV5-8 and TRBJ1-1; no reliable D call. Germline V gene sequence: CDR1 SGHTS, CDR2 YDEGEE. Trimming took off 4 bases at V and 4 bases at J, with 5 bases between the two ends. This CDR3 is built from 11 residues. The CDR3 sequence: CASSGFTEAFF. As DNA, the CDR3 is TGTGCCAGCAGCGGCTTCACTGAAGCTTTCTTT.

The table lists this clone with a few counts. The rearrangement joins TRBV4-3 to TRBJ2-1; 7 bases fit TRBD2. The CDR3 runs 14 residues. From germline, CDR1 is LGHNA and CDR2 YSLEER. After removal of 4 bases from V and 3 bases from J, the junction contained 3 bases not matched to a gene. The CDR3 loop is CASSPSGNYNEQFF. For the CDR3, the DNA is TGCGCCAGCAGCCCCAGCGGGAACTACAATGAGCAGTTCTTC.